Listed below are T cell receptor beta chains from one sample, sequenced in a study of T cells in Graves' hyperthyroidism and ophthalmopathy. TCRdb ran MiXCR on the multiplex PCR reads and lists one entry per CDR3 protein. There are about 410,000 distinct CDR3 sequences in the sample; roughly 15% occur only once, and roughly 13% lies in the top ten. Sequenced: blood. Source of these receptors: a man between 18 and 29 years old with Graves' ophthalmopathy. The CDR3 runs from the conserved cysteine through the conserved F or W. Each record gives: V gene, D gene, clone size, J gene, CDR3 length, CDR3 protein, CDR3 DNA. The D gene is left open where the match is weak. Rows may omit the clone size; those that give it use once, few, many or a size class.

TRBV27	NA	NA	TRBJ2-7	14	CASSLFGGSYEQYF	TGTGCCAGCAGTTTATTTGGAGGGTCCTACGAGCAGTACTTC
TRBV12-3/TRBV12-4	NA	many	TRBJ1-1	16	CASSLALTGLNTEAFF	TGTGCCAGCAGTTTAGCTCTAACAGGTTTGAACACTGAAGCTTTCTTT
TRBV10-3	NA	NA	TRBJ1-3	13	CAIRDSSGNTIYF	TGTGCCATCAGGGACAGCTCTGGAAACACCATATATTTT
TRBV6-1	TRBD2	few	TRBJ2-1	15	CASRNGLAGVNEQFF	TGTGCCAGCAGAAACGGGCTAGCGGGAGTCAATGAGCAGTTCTTC
TRBV24-1	NA	many	TRBJ2-1	15	CATSDLVGRYNEQFF	TGTGCCACCAGTGATTTGGTCGGACGGTACAATGAGCAGTTCTTC
TRBV20-1	TRBD2	few	TRBJ2-5	16	CSASPLAGGPPETQYF	TGCAGTGCTAGTCCCCTAGCGGGGGGGCCACCCGAGACCCAGTACTTC
TRBV7-6	NA	many	TRBJ2-6	15	CASSLDESGANVLTF	TGTGCCAGCAGCTTAGACGAGTCTGGGGCCAACGTCCTGACTTTC
TRBV24-1	TRBD1	NA	TRBJ2-7	13	CATTLDRGSEQYF	TGTGCCACCACCTTGGACAGGGGTAGCGAGCAGTACTTC
TRBV6-1	NA	many	TRBJ2-2	16	CASSEADGMNTGELFF	TGTGCCAGCAGTGAAGCTGACGGGATGAACACCGGGGAGCTGTTTTTT
TRBV7-2	NA	NA	TRBJ2-3	16	CASSSRRERNTDTQYF	TGTGCCAGCAGCTCCCGGAGGGAGCGCAACACAGATACGCAGTATTTT
TRBV29-1	NA	few	TRBJ1-1	13	CSVSWRENTEAFF	TGCAGCGTTTCCTGGCGGGAGAACACTGAAGCTTTCTTT
TRBV15	NA	many	TRBJ2-7	16	CATSRVRAQWPYEQYF	TGTGCCACCAGCAGAGTAAGGGCCCAGTGGCCCTACGAGCAGTACTTC
TRBV15	NA	many	TRBJ2-3	14	CATSRNPAPDTQYF	TGTGCCACCAGCAGAAACCCCGCACCAGATACGCAGTATTTT
TRBV15	NA	few	TRBJ2-2	18	CATSRDYGGQINTGELFF	TGTGCCACCAGCAGAGATTACGGAGGACAGATAAACACCGGGGAGCTGTTTTTT
TRBV6-5	TRBD1	NA	TRBJ1-1	14	CASSYPGGNTEAFF	TGTGCCAGCAGTTACCCAGGGGGAAACACTGAAGCTTTCTTT
TRBV24-1	NA	NA	TRBJ2-2	14	CATSDLVGTGELFF	TGTGCCACCAGTGATTTGGTGGGTACAGGGGAGCTGTTTTTT
TRBV19	TRBD1	few	TRBJ1-5	16	CASNDRAESSNQPQHF	TGTGCCAGTAATGACAGGGCAGAGAGTAGCAATCAGCCCCAGCATTTT
TRBV12-3/TRBV12-4	TRBD1	many	TRBJ1-4	15	CASSLLTGRDEKLFF	TGTGCCAGCAGTTTATTGACAGGGAGGGATGAAAAACTGTTTTTT
TRBV14	TRBD2	many	TRBJ2-3	16	CASSFGLAGFTDTQYF	TGTGCCAGCAGCTTTGGACTAGCGGGATTCACAGATACGCAGTATTTT
TRBV12-5	TRBD1	many	TRBJ1-2	13	CASGPGQGGGYTF	TGTGCTAGTGGCCCAGGACAGGGCGGTGGCTACACCTTC
TRBV27	NA	many	TRBJ2-7	15	CASSSATGPDYEQYF	TGTGCCAGCAGTTCTGCCACGGGACCCGACTACGAGCAGTACTTC
TRBV4-1	NA	few	TRBJ2-4	22	CASSQVYILPSRGSSAKNIQYF	TGCGCCAGCAGCCAAGTGTACATTCTACCTTCTCGGGGTTCCTCAGCCAAAAACATTCAGTACTTC
TRBV20-1	NA	NA	TRBJ2-7	13	CSARDEDYYEQYF	TGCAGTGCTAGAGATGAGGACTACTACGAGCAGTACTTC
TRBV27	NA	many	TRBJ2-5	13	CASRNRVFETQYF	TGTGCCAGCAGAAATAGAGTTTTCGAGACCCAGTACTTC
TRBV6-1	TRBD1	few	TRBJ1-2	15	CASSAGGALGYGYTF	TGTGCCAGCAGTGCAGGGGGCGCCTTGGGCTATGGCTACACCTTC
TRBV20-1	TRBD2	NA	TRBJ2-2	13	CSARGTNGRELFF	TGCAGTGCTCGCGGGACTAATGGGCGGGAGCTGTTTTTT
TRBV14	NA	NA	TRBJ2-5	13	CASSRMAEETQYF	TGTGCCAGCAGCCGAATGGCGGAAGAGACCCAGTACTTC
TRBV11-2	NA	NA	TRBJ2-5	16	CASSLLTGSLQETQYF	TGTGCCAGCAGCTTACTCACGGGGAGCCTCCAAGAGACCCAGTACTTC
TRBV9	NA	many	TRBJ1-1	12	CASSAAANEAFF	TGTGCCAGCTCCGCCGCAGCTAACGAAGCTTTCTTT
TRBV15	TRBD1	NA	TRBJ2-3	14	CATADRASTDTQCF	TGTGCCACCGCCGACAGGGCAAGCACAGATACGCAGTGTTTT
TRBV2	TRBD1	many	TRBJ1-1	15	CASIFPGQMNTEAFF	TGTGCCAGCATATTTCCGGGACAGATGAACACTGAAGCTTTCTTT
TRBV12-3/TRBV12-4	TRBD2	NA	TRBJ2-7	16	CASSSPGLADLDGQYF	TGTGCCAGCAGTTCCCCGGGACTAGCCGACCTGGACGGGCAGTACTTC
TRBV29-1	NA	many	TRBJ2-3	15	CSVDPSGEYTDTQYF	TGCAGCGTGGATCCATCCGGCGAATACACAGATACGCAGTATTTT
TRBV15	TRBD2	NA	TRBJ2-1	18	CATSRDFSAGGYNNEQFF	TGTGCCACCAGCAGAGATTTTTCGGCGGGGGGGTATAACAATGAGCAGTTCTTC
TRBV11-3	TRBD2	many	TRBJ2-1	16	CASSLDSGSLYNEQFF	TGTGCCAGCAGCTTAGATAGCGGGAGCCTATACAATGAGCAGTTCTTC
TRBV20-1	TRBD2	many	TRBJ2-7	14	CSATRPSGGYEQYF	TGCAGTGCCACAAGGCCTAGCGGGGGCTACGAGCAGTACTTC
TRBV7-2	NA	many	TRBJ2-7	14	CASSLGGGFYEQYF	TGTGCCAGCAGTCTCGGTGGAGGCTTCTACGAGCAGTACTTC
TRBV28	TRBD1	NA	TRBJ1-5	15	CASSPWTGRNQPQHF	TGTGCCAGCAGTCCGTGGACAGGTCGTAATCAGCCCCAGCATTTT
TRBV7-9	NA	few	TRBJ2-2	13	CASEGLRTGELFF	TGTGCCAGCGAAGGACTCCGCACCGGGGAGCTGTTTTTT
TRBV7-3	NA	NA	TRBJ2-3	14	CASSPHLITDTQYF	TGTGCCAGCAGCCCCCATTTGATCACAGATACGCAGTATTTT
TRBV9	TRBD1	many	TRBJ1-5	15	CASSPTGTGSQPQHF	TGTGCCAGCAGCCCTACCGGGACAGGGAGTCAGCCCCAGCATTTT
TRBV24-1	NA	few	TRBJ2-3	16	CATSDMRAAAIDTQYF	TGTGCCACCAGTGATATGAGGGCCGCGGCGATAGATACGCAGTATTTT
TRBV7-9	NA	many	TRBJ2-7	14	CASSLANPGHEQYF	TGTGCCAGCAGCTTAGCGAACCCAGGCCACGAGCAGTACTTC
TRBV30	NA	many	TRBJ1-2	12	CAWSRGPAGYTF	TGTGCCTGGAGTCGGGGACCTGCCGGCTACACCTTC
TRBV24-1	NA	many	TRBJ2-5	16	CATSDLTGEFSVTQYF	TGTGCCACCAGTGATTTGACGGGAGAATTTTCAGTGACCCAGTACTTC
TRBV6-2/TRBV6-3	NA	few	TRBJ1-5	16	CASSYSIPQTNWPQHF	TGTGCCAGCAGTTACTCGATACCACAGACGAACTGGCCCCAGCATTTT
TRBV18	NA	many	TRBJ2-2	15	CASSTRGGNTGELFF	TGTGCCAGCTCGACGAGGGGAGGCAACACCGGGGAGCTGTTTTTT
TRBV27	NA	NA	TRBJ1-1	16	CASSLSSGAKNTEAFF	TGTGCCAGCAGTTTATCCTCCGGGGCTAAAAACACTGAAGCTTTCTTT
TRBV4-1	TRBD2	NA	TRBJ2-1	15	CASSHRLAGYNEQFF	TGCGCCAGCAGCCACAGACTAGCGGGCTACAATGAGCAGTTCTTC
TRBV19	NA	few	TRBJ2-2	15	CASSITRGITGELFF	TGTGCCAGTAGTATCACTAGAGGTATCACCGGGGAGCTGTTTTTT